The clone carrying this T cell receptor (beta chain) was found many times. An end of the junction does not agree with germline; a read error may underlie this. TCR beta CDR3 was amplified from genomic DNA by two-round multiplex PCR. Gene-specific primers for each TRBV and TRBJ gene drove first-round PCR. TCRdb reanalysed the multiplex PCR reads using MiXCR and keeps one entry per CDR3 protein. The data contain 30,000 to 40,000 distinct CDR3 sequences, roughly a quarter of them singletons. This sample is drawn from a study of prognosis after radiotherapy for stage I lung cancer. The wider study: Recruitment took place in Nanjing, China, where patients with stage I non-small cell lung cancer were enrolled between April 2018 and 2019.

From germline, CDR1 is LNHNV and CDR2 YYDKDF (reference sequence). This CDR3 has 16 residues. The gene calls are TRBV15 and TRBJ2-7; the match to TRBD1 covers 10 bases. Sequences were derived from PBMCs, sampled before or after stereotactic body radiation therapy (not recorded which). The sequence derives from a donor at least 50 years old with non-small cell lung cancer. CDR3 sequence (DNA): TGTGCCACCAGCGGAGAGGCCGGGACAGGGGCCGGCGAGCAGTACTTC. It specifies CATSGEAGTGAGEQYF. The whole variable domain, remainder taken from reference TRBV15 and TRBJ2-7, is DAMVIQNPRYQVTQFGKPVTLSCSQTLNHNVMYWYQQKSSQAPKLLFHYYDKDFNNEADTPDNFQSRRPNTSFCFLDIRSPGLGDTAMYLCATSGEAGTGAGEQYFGPGTRLTVT.